The 21 T cell receptor beta chains below all came from one sample that was sequenced in a study of T cell clonotyping in hematopoietic cell transplantation. Time point described: recipient sample about 28 days before transplant, after cytoreduction. Profiled with immunoSEQ multiplex PCR; TCRdb holds only in-frame clones, not every one. The sample holds fewer than 25,000 clones, 70% to 80% seen once. The sample consisted of peripheral blood mononuclear cells, taken before stem cell transplant. Source of these receptors: a man in his fifties or sixties with acute myeloid leukemia. Some clones in this sample may be carry-over from other donors' samples.

This chain joins TRBV9 and TRBJ2-7; a weak D match, TRBD1 (6 bases). This CDR3 spans 13 amino acids. Germline assignment: CDR1 SGDLS and CDR2 YYNGEE. Trimming took 7 bases from V and 5 from J, leaving 16 bases between them. This CDR3 is CASSVGAGDEQYF. CDR3 nucleotide sequence: TGTGCCAGCTCTGTGGGGGCAGGGGACGAGCAGTACTTC.

The rearrangement uses TRBV7-8 and TRBJ2-5, with D unresolved. The germline V gene has CDR1 SGHVS and CDR2 FQNEAQ. V lost 1 base to trimming and J lost 1 base, with 10 bases between them. CDR3 length: 15 residues. The CDR3 region is CASSLGGSTQETQYF. The CDR3 DNA sequence: TGTGCCAGCAGCTTAGGTGGGTCTACCCAAGAGACCCAGTACTTC. The variable domain in full, with the rest retrieved from reference TRBV7-8 and TRBJ2-5, is GAGVSQSPRYKVAKRGQDVALRCDPISGHVSLFWYQQALGQGPEFLTYFQNEAQLDKSGLPSDRFFAERPEGSVSTLKIQRTQQEDSAVYLCASSLGGSTQETQYFGPGTRLLVL.

This sequence joins TRBV7-8 and TRBJ2-1; 8 bases line up with TRBD1. The CDR3 totals 18 residues. The germline V gene encodes CDR1 SGHVS and CDR2 FQNEAQ. V lost 3 bases to trimming and J lost 0 bases; unmatched junction nucleotides: 10. The CDR3, as DNA: TGTGCCAGCAGCTTTGGGACAGGACCCGAGAGCTCCTACAATGAGCAGTTCTTC. This gives the protein CASSFGTGPESSYNEQFF.

The gene calls are TRBV28 and TRBJ1-1; D is undetermined. The CDR3 has 15 amino acids. In germline, CDR1 is MDHEN, CDR2 SYDVKM. V lost 6 bases to trimming and J lost 0 bases, with 14 bases between them. CDR3 nucleotide sequence: TGTGCCAGCAGGTATCTACGACGGTTGAACACTGAAGCTTTCTTT. Translation: CASRYLRRLNTEAFF.

This chain connects TRBV6-6 to TRBJ1-5; D might be TRBD1 (6 bases). The length of the CDR3 is 13 residues. V was cut by 8 bases and J by 0 bases, with 8 bases left in between. Germline CDR1 reads MNHNY; CDR2 reads SVGAGI (reference sequence). The CDR3 DNA reads as TGTGCCAGCGGGACAATTAGCAATCAGCCCCAGCATTTT. Translating it yields CASGTISNQPQHF.

The CDR3, as DNA: TGTGCCAGCAACGGACCGGAAAAAGGGGCCAACGTCCTGACTTTC. Encoded protein: CASNGPEKGANVLTF. The chain uses TRBV9 and TRBJ2-6, with D hard to call. The V and J ends lost 6 bases and 4 bases respectively, with 14 bases between them. The length of the CDR3 is 15 residues. Germline CDR1 reads SGDLS; CDR2 reads YYNGEE.

Relative to its sample, this clone is medium-sized (0.01 to 0.1%). The V call is TRBV11-2, the J call TRBJ2-5, with TRBD1 matching 8 bases. V lost 4 bases to trimming and J lost 3 bases; unmatched junction nucleotides: 4. The CDR3 sequence is 14 residues long. Looked up from germline, CDR1 is SGHAT and CDR2 is FQNNGV. CDR3 in DNA: TGTGCCAGCAGCTCGGGACAGGTGAAAGAGACCCAGTACTTC. Encoded protein: CASSSGQVKETQYF.

This clone came up a few times. The V and J genes are TRBV9 and TRBJ2-5; TRBD2 might be the D (5 bases). Trimming took 0 bases from V and 3 from J, leaving 9 bases between them. This CDR3 spans 14 amino acids. The germline V gene encodes CDR1 SGDLS and CDR2 YYNGEE. The CDR3 is CASSVEDGKETQYF. Here the CDR3 DNA reads TGTGCCAGCAGCGTAGAAGACGGGAAAGAGACCCAGTACTTC.

The rearrangement uses TRBV5-1 and TRBJ1-2, with a weak D call TRBD1 (6 bases). The germline V and J ends were trimmed by 0 bases and 7 bases, with 16 bases remaining between them. The CDR3 sequence is 15 residues long. Germline V gene lookup returns CDR1 SGHRS and CDR2 YFSETQ. The CDR3 DNA is TGCGCCAGCAGCTTGGGAGGACGGACAGATATTGGCTACACCTTC. Residues: CASSLGGRTDIGYTF. Using reference TRBV5-1 and TRBJ1-2 for the parts outside the CDR3, the full variable domain is KAGVTQTPRYLIKTRGQQVTLSCSPISGHRSVSWYQQTPGQGLQFLFEYFSETQRNKGNFPGRFSGRQFSNSRSEMNVSTLELGDSALYLCASSLGGRTDIGYTFGSGTRLTVV.

This chain connects TRBV5-1 to TRBJ1-6; D gene ambiguous. Germline V lookup: CDR1 SGHRS, CDR2 YFSETQ. The CDR3 has 16 residues. Trimming left V 3 bases short and J 0 bases short, with 10 bases between. This CDR3 is CASSSRPNSYNSPLHF. The CDR3 DNA is TGCGCCAGCAGCTCCCGGCCAAACTCCTATAATTCACCCCTCCACTTT.

The chain employs TRBV4-1 and TRBJ2-1; the D gene is possibly TRBD1 (5 bases). Trimming pared 1 base from V and 7 bases from J, leaving 20 bases between. Germline values: CDR1 MGHRA, CDR2 YSYEKL. The CDR3 is 17 amino acids. The CDR3 DNA is TGCGCCAGCAGCCAAGTCTTTTCAGGGTTAGTGAGGAATGAGCAGTTCTTC. Residues: CASSQVFSGLVRNEQFF.

The chain combines TRBV6-1 with TRBJ1-1; unclear D gene. Looked up from germline, CDR1 is MNHNS and CDR2 is SASEGT. The CDR3 is 15 residues long. The V end lost 0 bases, the J end lost 4 bases, and 12 bases lay between the germline ends. In DNA, the CDR3 is TGTGCCAGCAGTGAAGCTCAGACAAGGACCACTGAAGCTTTCTTT. Its protein is CASSEAQTRTTEAFF.

The rearrangement joins TRBV7-2 to TRBJ2-7; D gene ambiguous. Germline V gene data show CDR1 as SGHTA and CDR2 as FQGNSA. V shed 8 bases and J shed 0 bases, with 14 bases lying between them. CDR3 size: 14 residues. CDR3 region: CASWNPASSYEQYF. As DNA, the CDR3 is TGTGCCAGCTGGAATCCAGCCTCCTCCTACGAGCAGTACTTC. The complete variable domain, with remaining parts taken from reference TRBV7-2 and TRBJ2-7, reads GAGVSQSPSNKVTEKGKDVELRCDPISGHTALYWYRQSLGQGLEFLIYFQGNSAPDKSGLPSDRFSAERTGGSVSTLTIQRTQQEDSAVYLCASWNPASSYEQYFGPGTRLTVT.

This clone was recorded a few times. The chain combines TRBV5-1 with TRBJ1-5, with D possibly TRBD1 on 5 matching bases. Germline V gene lookup returns CDR1 SGHRS and CDR2 YFSETQ. V lost 0 bases and J 5 bases, leaving 12 bases between the germline ends. The CDR3 consists of 15 residues. Here the CDR3 DNA reads TGCGCCAGCAGCTTGGTTACAGGAGGTGATCAGCCCCAGCATTTT. Its translation is CASSLVTGGDQPQHF.

This rearrangement joins TRBV6-6 to TRBJ1-5, with D maybe TRBD1 (6 bases). The CDR3 is made up of 15 amino acids. V lost 6 bases and J 0 bases, leaving 12 bases between the germline ends. In germline, CDR1 is MNHNY, CDR2 SVGAGI (reference sequence). CDR3 sequence reads: CASSRTGISNQPQHF. In DNA form, the CDR3 reads TGTGCCAGCAGCCGAACAGGGATTAGCAATCAGCCCCAGCATTTT.

This clone was observed a single time. The chain has TRBV2 and TRBJ2-3; 11 bases agree with TRBD2. Germline CDR1 and CDR2: SNHLY and FYNNEI. The V gene end was trimmed by 7 bases and the J gene end by 6 bases; junction bases not matched to a gene: 9. CDR3 length: 15 residues. The CDR3 bases are TGTGCCAGCATCGATAGCGGGGGGGCCAGTGATACGCAGTATTTT. Translating gives CASIDSGGASDTQYF.

CDR3: CSVRQSSTDTQYF. In DNA, the CDR3 is TGCAGCGTTCGACAGTCTAGCACAGATACGCAGTATTTT. This chain joins TRBV29-1 and TRBJ2-3; D possibly corresponds to TRBD1 (5 bases). V gave up 5 bases and J gave up 0 bases, with 9 bases separating them. CDR1 is SQVTM, CDR2 ANQGSEA, per germline. This CDR3 spans 13 amino acids.

This chain links TRBV4-3 with TRBJ2-1; D might be TRBD1 or TRBD2, each matching 6 bases. V shed 3 bases and J shed 0 bases, with 12 bases lying between them. This CDR3 has 16 amino acids. From germline, CDR1 is LGHNA and CDR2 YSLEER. This CDR3 is CASSQEGVGSYNEQFF. The CDR3, as DNA: TGCGCCAGCAGCCAGGAGGGGGTGGGCTCCTACAATGAGCAGTTCTTC.

V is TRBV15 and J is TRBJ2-6; D ambiguous. Trimming removed 3 bases at V and 0 bases at J, with 9 bases between. Per the germline V gene, CDR1 is LNHNV and CDR2 is YYDKDF (reference sequence). The CDR3 extends over 16 amino acids. The CDR3: CATSRPSISGANVLTF. DNA of the CDR3: TGTGCCACCAGCAGGCCGTCTATCTCTGGGGCCAACGTCCTGACTTTC.

V and J are TRBV4-1 and TRBJ1-6, with D perhaps matching TRBD1 (6 bases). Germline CDR1 and CDR2: MGHRA and YSYEKL. The CDR3 has 15 amino acids. V was pared by 0 bases and J by 5 bases, with 8 bases between. CDR3 sequence (DNA): TGCGCCAGCAGCCAAGATTACAGGGATAATTCACCCCTCCACTTT. Its protein product is CASSQDYRDNSPLHF.

As to this clone: It may be a read error: a sequence one base away is much more abundant. The identical CDR3 is also encoded by other nucleotide sequences in the sample. The V and J genes are TRBV11-2 and TRBJ2-2; 14 bases line up with TRBD2. The V gene's germline CDR1 is SGHAT and CDR2 FQNNGV. This CDR3 region has 19 residues. The CDR3 DNA is TGTGCCAGCAGCTTCCCGGGACTAGCGGGGGCCCCGAACACCGGGGGGCTGTTTTTT. This codes for CASSFPGLAGAPNTGGLFF.